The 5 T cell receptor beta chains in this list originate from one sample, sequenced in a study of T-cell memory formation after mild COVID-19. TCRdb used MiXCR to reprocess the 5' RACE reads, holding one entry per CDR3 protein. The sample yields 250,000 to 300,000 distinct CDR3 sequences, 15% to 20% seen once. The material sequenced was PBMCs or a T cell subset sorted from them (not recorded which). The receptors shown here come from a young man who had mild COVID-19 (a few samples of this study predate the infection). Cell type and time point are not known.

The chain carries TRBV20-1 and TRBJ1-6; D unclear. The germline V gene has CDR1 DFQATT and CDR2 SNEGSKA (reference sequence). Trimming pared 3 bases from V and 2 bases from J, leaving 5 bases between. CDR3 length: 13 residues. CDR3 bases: TGCAGTGCTAGGGGCACCTATAATTCACCCCTCCACTTT. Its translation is CSARGTYNSPLHF.

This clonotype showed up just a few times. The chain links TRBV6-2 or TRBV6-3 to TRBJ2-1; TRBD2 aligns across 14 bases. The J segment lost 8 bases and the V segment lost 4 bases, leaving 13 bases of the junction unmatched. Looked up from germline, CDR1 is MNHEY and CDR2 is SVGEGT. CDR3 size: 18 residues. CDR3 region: CASSSGTSGGTLVDEQFF. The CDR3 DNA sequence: TGTGCCAGCAGTTCCGGGACTAGCGGGGGCACTCTCGTGGATGAGCAGTTCTTC.

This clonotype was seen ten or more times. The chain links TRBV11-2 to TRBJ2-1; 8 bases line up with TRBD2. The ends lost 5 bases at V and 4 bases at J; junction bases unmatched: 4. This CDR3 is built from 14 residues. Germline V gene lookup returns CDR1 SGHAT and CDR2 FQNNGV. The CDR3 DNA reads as TGTGCCAGCAGCCGGGGGGGACCTTACAATGAGCAGTTCTTC. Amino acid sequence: CASSRGGPYNEQFF.

The chain's CDR3 is CASTDRVLNEQFF. The CDR3 DNA reads TGTGCCAGTACCGACAGGGTATTGAATGAGCAGTTCTTC. The chain employs TRBV19 and TRBJ2-1; 7 nucleotides match TRBD1. V shed 7 bases and J 7 bases; nucleotides not matched to a gene: 7. CDR1 LNHDA and CDR2 SQIVND come from the germline V gene (reference sequence). The CDR3 is 13 amino acids.

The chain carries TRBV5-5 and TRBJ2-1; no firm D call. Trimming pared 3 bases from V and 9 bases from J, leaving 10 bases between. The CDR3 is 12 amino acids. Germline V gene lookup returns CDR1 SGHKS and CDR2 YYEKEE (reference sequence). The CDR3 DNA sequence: TGTGCCAGCAGCTCCCCCGATCCTGAGCAGTTCTTC. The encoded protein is CASSSPDPEQFF.